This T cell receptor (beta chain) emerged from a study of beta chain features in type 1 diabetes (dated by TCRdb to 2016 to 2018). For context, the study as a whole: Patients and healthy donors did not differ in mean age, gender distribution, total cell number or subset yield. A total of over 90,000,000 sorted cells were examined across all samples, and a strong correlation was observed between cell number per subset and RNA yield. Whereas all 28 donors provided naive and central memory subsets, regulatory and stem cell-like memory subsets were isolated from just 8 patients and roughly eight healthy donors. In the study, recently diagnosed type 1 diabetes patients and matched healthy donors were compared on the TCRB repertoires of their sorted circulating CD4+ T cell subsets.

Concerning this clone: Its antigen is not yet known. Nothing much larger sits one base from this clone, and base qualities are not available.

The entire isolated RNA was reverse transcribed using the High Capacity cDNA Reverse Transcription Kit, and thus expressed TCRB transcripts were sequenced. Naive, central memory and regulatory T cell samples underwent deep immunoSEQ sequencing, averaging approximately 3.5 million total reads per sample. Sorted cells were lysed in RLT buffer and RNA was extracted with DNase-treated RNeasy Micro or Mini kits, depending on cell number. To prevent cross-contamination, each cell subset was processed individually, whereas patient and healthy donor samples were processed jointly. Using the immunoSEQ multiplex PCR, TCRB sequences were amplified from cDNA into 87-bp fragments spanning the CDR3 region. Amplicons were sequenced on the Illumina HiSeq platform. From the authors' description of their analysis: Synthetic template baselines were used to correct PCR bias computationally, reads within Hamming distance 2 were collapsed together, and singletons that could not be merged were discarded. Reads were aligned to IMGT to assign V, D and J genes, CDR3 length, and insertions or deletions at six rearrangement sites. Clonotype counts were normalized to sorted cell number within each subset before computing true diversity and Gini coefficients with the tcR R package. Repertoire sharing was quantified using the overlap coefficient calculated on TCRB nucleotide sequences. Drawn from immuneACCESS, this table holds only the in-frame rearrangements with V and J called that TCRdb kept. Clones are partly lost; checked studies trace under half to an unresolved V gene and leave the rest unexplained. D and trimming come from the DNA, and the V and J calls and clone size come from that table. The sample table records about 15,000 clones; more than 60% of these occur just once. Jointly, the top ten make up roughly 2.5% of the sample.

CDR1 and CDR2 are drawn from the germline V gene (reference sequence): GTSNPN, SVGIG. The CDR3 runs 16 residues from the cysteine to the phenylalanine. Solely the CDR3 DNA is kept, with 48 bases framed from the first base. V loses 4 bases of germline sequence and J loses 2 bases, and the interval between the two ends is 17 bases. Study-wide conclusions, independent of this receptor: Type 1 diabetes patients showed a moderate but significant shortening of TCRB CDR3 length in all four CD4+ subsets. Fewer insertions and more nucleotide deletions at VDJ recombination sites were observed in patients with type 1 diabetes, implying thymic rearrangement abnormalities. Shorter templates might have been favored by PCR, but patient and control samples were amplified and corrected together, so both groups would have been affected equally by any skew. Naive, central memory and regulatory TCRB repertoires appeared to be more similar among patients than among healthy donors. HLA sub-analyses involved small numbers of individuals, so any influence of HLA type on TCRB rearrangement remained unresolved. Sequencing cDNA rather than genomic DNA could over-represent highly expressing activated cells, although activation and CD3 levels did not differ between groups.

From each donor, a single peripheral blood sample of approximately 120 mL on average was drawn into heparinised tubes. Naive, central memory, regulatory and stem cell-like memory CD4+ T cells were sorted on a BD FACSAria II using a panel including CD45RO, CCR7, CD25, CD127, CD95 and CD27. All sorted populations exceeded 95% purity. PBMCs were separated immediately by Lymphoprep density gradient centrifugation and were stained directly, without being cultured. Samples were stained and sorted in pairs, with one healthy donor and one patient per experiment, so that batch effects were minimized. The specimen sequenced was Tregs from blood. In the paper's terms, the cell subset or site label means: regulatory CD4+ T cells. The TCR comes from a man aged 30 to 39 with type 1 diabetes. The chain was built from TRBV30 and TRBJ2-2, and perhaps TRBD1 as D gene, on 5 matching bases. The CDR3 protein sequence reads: CAWTNQRTFNTGELFF. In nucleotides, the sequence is TGTGCCTGGACTAACCAGAGGACATTCAACACCGGGGAGCTGTTTTTT.